The clone carrying this T cell receptor beta chain was observed a few times. This entry comes from a study of T-cell memory formation after mild COVID-19. From germline, CDR1 is SGHVS and CDR2 FQNEAQ. V was cut by 5 bases and J by 1 base, with 14 bases left in between. The CDR3 is 15 amino acids. TCRdb fed the 5' RACE reads into MiXCR, producing one record per CDR3 protein. Here the sample spans about 500,000 distinct CDR3 sequences, over 20% being singletons. The sequenced sample was PBMCs or a T cell subset sorted from them (not recorded which). The chain carries TRBV7-8 and TRBJ2-5; D tentatively reads TRBD1 or TRBD2 (5 bases each). The TCR originated in an adult woman who had mild COVID-19 (a few samples of this study predate the infection). Cell type and time point are not known. DNA for the CDR3: TGTGCCAGCAGCCCGAGGTGGGGACCCCAAGAGACCCAGTACTTC. Translating it yields CASSPRWGPQETQYF. Together with reference TRBV7-8 and TRBJ2-5, the CDR3 gives the full variable domain: GAGVSQSPRYKVAKRGQDVALRCDPISGHVSLFWYQQALGQGPEFLTYFQNEAQLDKSGLPSDRFFAERPEGSVSTLKIQRTQQEDSAVYLCASSPRWGPQETQYFGPGTRLLVL.